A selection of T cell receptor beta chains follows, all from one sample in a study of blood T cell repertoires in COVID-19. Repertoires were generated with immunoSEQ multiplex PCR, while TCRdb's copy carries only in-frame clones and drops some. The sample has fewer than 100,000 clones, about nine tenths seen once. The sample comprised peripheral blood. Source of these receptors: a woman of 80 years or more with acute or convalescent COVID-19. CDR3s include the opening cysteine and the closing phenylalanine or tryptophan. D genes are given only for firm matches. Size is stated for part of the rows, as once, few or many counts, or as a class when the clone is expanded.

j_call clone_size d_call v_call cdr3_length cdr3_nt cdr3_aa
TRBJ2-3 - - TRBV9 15 TGTGCCAGCAGCTGGCAGGGGTCTAGCACAGATACGCAGTATTTT CASSWQGSSTDTQYF
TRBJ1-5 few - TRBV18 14 TGTGCCAGCTCACCCGGGGTGGGCTTTCAGCCCCAGCATTTT CASSPGVGFQPQHF
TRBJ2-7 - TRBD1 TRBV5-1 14 TGCGCCAGCAGCTGGACAGGTACCGCCTACGAGCAGTACTTC CASSWTGTAYEQYF
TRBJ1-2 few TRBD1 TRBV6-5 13 TGTGCCAGCAGACCGACAGGGCTCTATGGCTACACCTTC CASRPTGLYGYTF
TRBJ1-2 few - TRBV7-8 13 TGTGCCAGCAGCTTAGTAACGGGAGATGGCTACACCTTC CASSLVTGDGYTF
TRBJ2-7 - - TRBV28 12 TGTGCCAGCAGTTTAACGGCGGGAACGCAGTACTTC CASSLTAGTQYF
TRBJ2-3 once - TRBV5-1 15 TGCGCCAGCAGCTTGAATGGAGGGAGCACAGATACGCAGTATTTT CASSLNGGSTDTQYF
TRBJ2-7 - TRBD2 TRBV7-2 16 TGTGCCAGCAGCCCCCACGATGGCGGGGGAAACTACGAGCAGTACTTC CASSPHDGGGNYEQYF
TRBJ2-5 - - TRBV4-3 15 TGCGCCAGCAGCCAAGATGGCCTTTTCCAAGAGACCCAGTACTTC CASSQDGLFQETQYF
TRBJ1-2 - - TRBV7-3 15 TGTGCCACCAACCTCGCAGGGGATCGTAACTATGGCTACACCTTC CATNLAGDRNYGYTF
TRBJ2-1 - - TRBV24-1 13 TGTGCCACCAGTGATAGTAGAAACAATGAGCAGTTCTTC CATSDSRNNEQFF
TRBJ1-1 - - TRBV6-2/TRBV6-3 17 TGTGCCAGCAGTTATGGGGGGGGCAACCTGGTGAACACTGAAGCTTTCTTT CASSYGGGNLVNTEAFF
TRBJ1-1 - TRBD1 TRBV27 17 TGTGCCAGCAGTTTATCCCGGACAGGGCCCATCCCCGCGAGAGCTTTCTTT CASSLSRTGPIPARAFF
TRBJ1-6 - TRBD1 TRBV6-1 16 TGTGCCAGCAGTGAAGGATACAGGGGGCCAGGTTCACCCCTCCACTTT CASSEGYRGPGSPLHF
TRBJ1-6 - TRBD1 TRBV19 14 TGTGCCAGTAGAGAACAGGGGAGTAATTCACCCCTCCACTTT CASREQGSNSPLHF
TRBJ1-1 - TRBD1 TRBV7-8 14 TGTGCCAGCAGCGAACAGGGGAGAGGGGCTGAAGCTTTCTTT CASSEQGRGAEAFF
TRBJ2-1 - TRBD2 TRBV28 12 TGTACGACCGGACTAGCGTACAATGAGCAGTTCTTC CTTGLAYNEQFF